Presented here are 14 T cell receptor beta chains from one specimen sequenced in a study of T cells in Graves' hyperthyroidism and ophthalmopathy. TCR beta CDR3 regions were amplified from RNA. An initial round of RT-PCR targeting the TCR CDR3 relied on the HTBI primer set. TCRdb itself ran the multiplex PCR reads through MiXCR, one entry per CDR3 protein. Counted here are a few hundred thousand distinct CDR3 sequences, around 42% occurring once; the ten biggest clones make up around 20%. The sample taken for sequencing was peripheral blood or thyroid tissue (not recorded which). Receptors originate from an adult woman with Graves' disease, either hyperthyroidism or ophthalmopathy (not recorded which).

The chain employs TRBV9 and TRBJ1-1; D gene uncertain. The germline V and J ends were trimmed by 3 bases and 10 bases, with 13 bases remaining between them. The CDR3 is made up of 12 amino acids. The germline CDR1 and CDR2 sequences are SGDLS and YYNGEE. CDR3 region: CASSGLGVGAFF. In nucleotides, the CDR3 is TGTGCCAGCAGCGGTCTCGGGGTAGGAGCTTTCTTT.

This clonotype appeared once. This rearrangement joins TRBV10-3 to TRBJ1-1; possibly TRBD1 for D (6 bases). The CDR3 is 13 amino acids. Germline lookup yields CDR1 ENHRY and CDR2 SYGVKD. Trimming pared 10 bases from V and 4 bases from J, leaving 16 bases between. CDR3 protein: CASNNREGTEAFF. Here the CDR3 DNA reads TGTGCCAGCAACAACAGGGAGGGCACTGAAGCTTTCTTT.

This clonotype was observed a few times. The chain joins TRBV20-1 to TRBJ1-2, with 8 bases fitting TRBD1. The germline CDR1 and CDR2 sequences are DFQATT and SNEGSKA (reference sequence). This CDR3 region has 13 residues. V dropped 3 bases and J dropped 5; count of bases not matched to a gene: 5. The CDR3 DNA follows: TGCAGTGCTAGTCAAACAGGGGGTTATGGCTACACCTTC. As protein: CSASQTGGYGYTF.

V gene TRBV29-1 combines with J gene TRBJ1-2, with 7 bases identical to TRBD1. Germline loops: CDR1 SQVTM, CDR2 ANQGSEA. The CDR3 loop spans 12 amino acids. V dropped 8 bases and J dropped 8; count of bases not matched to a gene: 11. CDR3 sequence reads: CSLSLTGVGYTF. The CDR3 DNA sequence: TGCAGCTTAAGTTTAACAGGGGTCGGCTACACCTTC. The variable domain in full, with the rest retrieved from reference TRBV29-1 and TRBJ1-2, is SAVISQKPSRDICQRGTSLTIQCQVDSQVTMMFWYRQQPGQSLTLIATANQGSEATYESGFVIDKFPISRPNLTFSTLTVSNMSPEDSSIYLCSLSLTGVGYTFGSGTRLTVV.

This chain links TRBV2 with TRBJ1-2, with TRBD1 as a possible D gene (6 bases). CDR3 length: 12 amino acids. Per the germline V gene, CDR1 is SNHLY and CDR2 is FYNNEI. V lost 8 bases and J 4 bases, leaving 11 bases between the germline ends. This CDR3 reads CASGGGGYGYTF. The CDR3 DNA reads as TGTGCCAGCGGAGGGGGAGGCTATGGCTACACCTTC.

This clonotype was counted only a few times. V is TRBV7-2 and J is TRBJ1-2; a weak D match, TRBD1 (5 bases). This CDR3 has 14 residues. The ends were cut back, 4 bases at V and 6 bases at J, with 15 bases in the middle. CDR1 is SGHTA and CDR2 is FQGNSA in the germline V gene. CDR3 residues: CASSSYQDIHGYTF. In DNA, the CDR3 is TGTGCCAGCAGCTCATACCAGGACATCCATGGCTACACCTTC.

Concerning this clonotype: The conserved phenylalanine or tryptophan normally closing the CDR3 is absent here, so this likely arose from a read error. The chain is built from TRBV7-3 and TRBJ2-5; possibly TRBD1 for D (5 bases). The germline CDR1 and CDR2 sequences are SGHTA and FQGTGA. Trimming took 6 bases from V and 7 from J, leaving 18 bases between them. This CDR3 has 14 amino acids. This CDR3 is CASSFPGPKGTQYV. The CDR3 nucleotides are TGTGCCAGCAGTTTCCCAGGGCCTAAAGGGACCCAGTACGTC.

The table lists this clonotype with a few counts. The gene calls are TRBV7-6 and TRBJ2-3; perhaps TRBD2 as D (6 bases). V dropped 6 bases and J dropped 6 bases, with 19 bases sitting between them. Germline V CDR1 and CDR2: SGHVS, FNYEAQ. The CDR3 extends over 15 amino acids. CDR3 in DNA: TGTGCCAGCAGTGGGAGGACTACCCCCGAGGATACGCAGTATTTT. Amino acid sequence: CASSGRTTPEDTQYF. The whole variable domain, filled in from reference TRBV7-6 and TRBJ2-3, reads GAGVSQSPRYKVTKRGQDVALRCDPISGHVSLYWYRQALGQGPEFLTYFNYEAQQDKSGLPNDRFSAERPEGSISTLTIQRTEQRDSAMYRCASSGRTTPEDTQYFGPGTRLTVL.

This chain connects TRBV2 to TRBJ1-2, with D possibly matching TRBD1 (5 bases). The CDR3 covers 14 residues. The germline gives CDR1 SNHLY, CDR2 FYNNEI. V gave up 7 bases and J gave up 6 bases, with 18 bases separating them. The CDR3 region has the DNA TGTGCCAGCACCGGGACCGGGATGAAGAATGGCTACACCTTC. This codes for CASTGTGMKNGYTF.

The chain recombines TRBV7-2 with TRBJ2-2; D ambiguous. Per the germline V gene, CDR1 is SGHTA and CDR2 is FQGNSA. CDR3 length: 17 residues. Trimming stripped 8 bases from V and 5 bases from J, with 24 bases between. The CDR3 region is CASGLPDDGRGTGELFF. The CDR3 DNA reads TGTGCCAGCGGCCTACCGGATGACGGGCGAGGTACCGGGGAGCTGTTTTTT. Together with reference TRBV7-2 and TRBJ2-2, the CDR3 gives the full variable domain: GAGVSQSPSNKVTEKGKDVELRCDPISGHTALYWYRQSLGQGLEFLIYFQGNSAPDKSGLPSDRFSAERTGGSVSTLTIQRTQQEDSAVYLCASGLPDDGRGTGELFFGEGSRLTVL.

This clonotype showed up many times. This rearrangement joins TRBV4-1 to TRBJ1-1, with 8 bases that match TRBD1. The CDR3 has 12 amino acids. Germline CDR1 MGHRA, CDR2 YSYEKL. J was trimmed by 11 bases and V by 1 base; bases with no gene match: 3. The CDR3 loop is CASSQVRGQAFF. CDR3 sequence (DNA): TGCGCCAGCAGCCAAGTCAGGGGGCAGGCTTTCTTT.

The rearrangement uses TRBV5-1 and TRBJ2-5; TRBD1 matches at 10 bases. Gene TRBJ2-4 matches the end of the DNA better, so the J call may be wrong. The CDR3 sequence is 14 residues long. CDR1 is SGHRS, CDR2 YFSETQ, per germline. The CDR3 bases are TGCGCCAGCAGCTCTCGGGACAGGGGAAACATTCAGTACTTC. Translated: CASSSRDRGNIQYF.

At least ten counts were recorded for this clonotype. This chain connects TRBV7-9 to TRBJ1-2, with 7 bases that match TRBD1. This CDR3 has 13 amino acids. V lost 5 bases, J lost 8 bases, and 8 bases stayed unmatched. Germline V gene sequence: CDR1 SEHNR, CDR2 FQNEAQ (reference sequence). The CDR3 nucleotides read TGTGCCAGCAGCCAAGGACAGGTGGACGGCTACACCTTC. This codes for CASSQGQVDGYTF.

To note about this clonotype: One junction end disagrees with the germline gene, perhaps due to a read error. The CDR3 protein is CAGSQAADNSPLHF. The CDR3 DNA reads as TGTGCCGGCAGCCAGGCGGCAGATAATTCACCCCTCCACTTT. V is TRBV9 and J is TRBJ1-6; no clear D. The CDR3 contains 14 residues. Germline-derived CDR1 and CDR2 are SGDLS and YYNGEE.